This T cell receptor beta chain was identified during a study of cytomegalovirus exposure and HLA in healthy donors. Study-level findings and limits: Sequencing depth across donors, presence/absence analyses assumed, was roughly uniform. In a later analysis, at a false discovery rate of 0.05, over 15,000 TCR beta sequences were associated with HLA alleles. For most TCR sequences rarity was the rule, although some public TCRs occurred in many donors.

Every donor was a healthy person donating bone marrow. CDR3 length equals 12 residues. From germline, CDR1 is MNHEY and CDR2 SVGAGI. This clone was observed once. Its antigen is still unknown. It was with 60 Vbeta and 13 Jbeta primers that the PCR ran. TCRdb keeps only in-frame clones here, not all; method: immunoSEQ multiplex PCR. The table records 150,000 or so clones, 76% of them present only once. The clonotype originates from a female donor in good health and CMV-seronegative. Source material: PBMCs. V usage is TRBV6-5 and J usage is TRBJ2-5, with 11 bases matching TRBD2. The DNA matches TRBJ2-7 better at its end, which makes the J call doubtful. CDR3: CVSGRGSYEQYF. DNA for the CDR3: TGTGTTAGCGGGAGGGGGTCCTACGAGCAGTACTTC.